There are a few counts of the clone carrying this T cell receptor beta chain. The antigen is undetermined. This entry comes from a study of T-cell memory formation after mild COVID-19. Study context: For the most part, TCR clusters were specific to one donor.

Study-level results: In pre-infection memory, a portion of responding clones appeared, which suggested that cross-reactive memory joined. Contracting clones, day 15 to 85, had balanced CD4/CD8, and later expanders favored CD4+.

Germline V lookup: CDR1 SGHDT, CDR2 YYEEEE. The CDR3 length is 14 residues. V was shortened by 3 bases and J by 5 bases, with 14 bases between the two germline ends. It was 5'RACE with constant-segment primers that produced the TCR alpha and TCR beta cDNA libraries, which carried sample barcodes and UMIs. TCRdb re-called the 5' RACE reads with MiXCR, one entry per CDR3 protein. This table has about 560,000 distinct CDR3 sequences, about 20% appearing once. The receptor comes from an adult woman who had mild COVID-19 (a few samples of this study predate the infection). Cell type and time point are not known. The chain combines TRBV5-6 with TRBJ1-2; tentatively, D is TRBD1 (6 bases). The sample was PBMCs or a T cell subset sorted from them (not recorded which). CDR3 bases: TGTGCCAGCAGCTCCTTACAGGGCCCGTATGGCTACACCTTC. It specifies CASSSLQGPYGYTF.